Following are 23 T cell receptor beta chains from one sample sequenced in a study of T cell repertoires in cytomegalovirus infection. No antigen has been assigned to these receptors. TCRdb analysed the reads with MiXCR anew, one entry per CDR3 protein. The sample includes some 130,000 distinct CDR3 sequences, roughly a third seen only once; the top ten take around half. This material consisted of CD8+ T cells from cultured PBMCs, taken from culture after CMV antigen stimulation. Every receptor here comes from a human donor in good health (CMV status not recorded). Some clones in this sample may be carry-over from other donors' samples.

There are a few counts of this clonotype. The rearrangement joins TRBV5-5 to TRBJ1-4, with TRBD1 identical over 9 bases. After removal of 7 bases from V and 5 bases from J, the junction contained 3 bases not matched to a gene. The CDR3 sequence is 13 residues long. Germline V gene lookup returns CDR1 SGHKS and CDR2 YYEKEE (reference sequence). CDR3 nucleotide sequence: TGTGCCAGCCCCGGACAGGGGAATGAAAAACTGTTTTTT. Residues: CASPGQGNEKLFF.

The chain recombines TRBV28 with TRBJ2-7, with no clear D. The CDR3 consists of 13 residues. V was cut by 2 bases and J by 5 bases, with 10 bases left in between. Per germline, CDR1 MDHEN and CDR2 SYDVKM. This CDR3 is CASSLRAWDEQYF. The CDR3, as DNA: TGTGCCAGCAGTTTAAGGGCCTGGGACGAGCAGTACTTC.

This rearrangement joins TRBV7-9 to TRBJ2-5; D gene unclear. The V gene's germline CDR1 is SEHNR and CDR2 FQNEAQ (reference sequence). The CDR3 has 14 amino acids. Trimming shortened V by 5 bases and J by 2 bases, and 12 bases separated the two germline ends. The CDR3 region is CASSHPGQQETQYF. CDR3 nucleotide sequence: TGTGCCAGCAGCCACCCCGGCCAGCAAGAGACCCAGTACTTC.

This chain connects TRBV6-1 to TRBJ2-7, with D unresolved. Between the trimmed V and J ends, which lost 5 bases and 3 bases, there was a span of 8 bases. CDR3 length: 12 residues. Germline CDR1 is MNHNS and CDR2 is SASEGT. CDR3 bases: TGTGCCAGCAGTTCTGGAATCTACGAGCAGTACTTC. Translation gives CASSSGIYEQYF.

This clonotype has ten or more counts. V gene TRBV12-3 or TRBV12-4 combines with J gene TRBJ1-1, with D possibly being TRBD1 (6 bases). This CDR3 spans 14 amino acids. Trimming left V 7 bases short and J 7 bases short, with 19 bases between. The CDR3 sequence: CASTARGGLIEAFF. The CDR3 region has the DNA TGTGCCAGCACCGCCAGGGGCGGGCTGATTGAAGCTTTCTTT.

This clonotype was detected ten times or more. The chain recombines TRBV7-8 with TRBJ2-7; D unresolved. CDR1 and CDR2 (germline): SGHVS, FQNEAQ. Trimming pared 5 bases from V and 1 base from J, leaving 9 bases between. CDR3 length: 13 residues. The CDR3 nucleotides are TGTGCCAGCAGCCGATCTGGGTCCTACGAGCAGTACTTC. Residues: CASSRSGSYEQYF.

In regard to this clonotype: One end of the junction is discordant with germline, which a read error may explain. V is TRBV5-4 and J is TRBJ2-7; D is unclear. The CDR3 totals 13 residues. Germline CDR1 SGHNT, CDR2 YYREEE (reference sequence). This chain's CDR3 is CASSLETLYEQYF. The CDR3 DNA sequence: TGTGCCAGCAGTTTGGAGACTCTGTACGAACAGTACTTC. The full variable domain, with the rest looked up from reference TRBV5-4 and TRBJ2-7, is ETGVTQSPTHLIKTRGQQVTLRCSSQSGHNTVSWYQQALGQGPQFIFQYYREEENGRGNFPPRFSGLQFPNYSSELNVNALELDDSALYLCASSLETLYEQYFGPGTRLTVT.

V usage is TRBV5-5 and J usage is TRBJ1-1, with 7 positions matching TRBD1. J was trimmed by 1 base and V by 2 bases; bases with no gene match: 5. In germline, CDR1 is SGHKS, CDR2 YYEKEE (reference sequence). The length of the CDR3 is 15 residues. Written as DNA, the CDR3 is TGTGCCAGCAGCTTAACGTCAGGGGGGAACACTGAAGCTTTCTTT. Translation: CASSLTSGGNTEAFF. The full variable domain, in which reference TRBV5-5 and TRBJ1-1 provide the parts outside the CDR3, is DAGVTQSPTHLIKTRGQQVTLRCSPISGHKSVSWYQQVLGQGPQFIFQYYEKEERGRGNFPDRFSARQFPNYSSELNVNALLLGDSALYLCASSLTSGGNTEAFFGQGTRLTVV.

The chain employs TRBV28 and TRBJ2-1; TRBD2 agrees at 12 bases. CDR3 length equals 16 residues. From germline, CDR1 is MDHEN and CDR2 SYDVKM. V was clipped by 5 bases and J by 3 bases; unmatched bases: 5. CDR3 residues: CASSPWTSGDYNEQFF. Here the CDR3 DNA reads TGTGCCAGCAGTCCGTGGACTAGCGGGGACTACAATGAGCAGTTCTTC.

The table lists this clonotype with a few counts. The J gene is TRBJ1-5, the V gene TRBV27, with 9 bases matching TRBD1. This CDR3 is 18 amino acids long. V was pared by 3 bases and J by 0 bases, with 9 bases of the junction left unmatched. Germline assignment: CDR1 MNHEY and CDR2 SMNVEV (reference sequence). CDR3 nucleotides: TGTGCCAGCAGTTTTTCGGGGACAGGGAAGTATAGCAATCAGCCCCAGCATTTT. Its protein is CASSFSGTGKYSNQPQHF.

This clonotype was picked up one time. The chain links TRBV9 to TRBJ2-5; D is uncertain. V was cut by 1 base and J by 5 bases, with 9 bases left in between. This CDR3 is 13 amino acids long. Germline V gene sequence: CDR1 SGDLS, CDR2 YYNGEE. The chain's CDR3 is CASSVPPRETQYF. The CDR3 DNA follows: TGTGCCAGCAGCGTACCCCCTAGGGAGACCCAGTACTTC.

V gene TRBV2 combines with J gene TRBJ2-2; D is unclear. The CDR3 is made up of 11 amino acids. The germline gives CDR1 SNHLY, CDR2 FYNNEI. Trimming cost V 5 bases and J 10 bases, with 8 bases left between them. The CDR3 region has the DNA TGTGCCAGCAGTAGTTTGGAGGAGCTGTTTTTT. Translated, it gives CASSSLEELFF. The entire variable domain, with the rest obtained from reference TRBV2 and TRBJ2-2, is as follows: EPEVTQTPSHQVTQMGQEVILRCVPISNHLYFYWYRQILGQKVEFLVSFYNNEISEKSEIFDDQFSVERPDGSNFTLKIRSTKLEDSAMYFCASSSLEELFFGEGSRLTVL.

This sequence joins TRBV7-9 and TRBJ2-7; 7 positions agree with TRBD1. Germline CDR1 is SEHNR and CDR2 is FQNEAQ (reference sequence). The V gene end was trimmed by 2 bases and the J gene end by 1 base; junction bases not matched to a gene: 8. This CDR3 has 16 amino acids. The CDR3 nucleotides read TGTGCCAGCAGCTTATTCCCGGGACAGCTTTCCTACGAGCAGTACTTC. Its translation is CASSLFPGQLSYEQYF.

The V call is TRBV19, the J call TRBJ2-5; possibly TRBD2 for D (6 bases). Trimming removed 4 bases from V and 2 bases from J, with 11 bases in between. CDR3 size: 14 residues. Looked up from germline, CDR1 is LNHDA and CDR2 is SQIVND (reference sequence). The CDR3 nucleotides are TGTGCCAGTAGTAACCGGGAGAATCAAGAGACCCAGTACTTC. Protein sequence: CASSNRENQETQYF.

V usage is TRBV19 and J usage is TRBJ2-7; 7 bases line up with TRBD1. Germline V lookup: CDR1 LNHDA, CDR2 SQIVND (reference sequence). The CDR3 has 14 amino acids. The V and J ends lost 5 bases and 2 bases, in that order; junction bases with no gene match: 6. CDR3 region: CASSPGQATYEQYF. In DNA form, the CDR3 reads TGTGCCAGTAGTCCCGGACAGGCGACCTACGAGCAGTACTTC.

This clonotype was found a few times. This chain uses TRBV7-9 with TRBJ2-6, with D perhaps matching TRBD1 (5 bases). Germline V lookup: CDR1 SEHNR, CDR2 FQNEAQ (reference sequence). Trimming cost V 7 bases and J 0 bases, with 22 bases left between them. This CDR3 has 19 amino acids. CDR3 coding DNA: TGTGCCAGCAACTCCCCCACCCGACAGAGCCACTCTGGGGCCAACGTCCTGACTTTC. It is translated as CASNSPTRQSHSGANVLTF.

The chain links TRBV29-1 to TRBJ2-7; D is ambiguous. The germline V and J ends were trimmed by 7 bases and 3 bases, with 19 bases remaining between them. This CDR3 comprises 14 residues. Germline V gene data show CDR1 as SQVTM and CDR2 as ANQGSEA. DNA of the CDR3: TGCAGCGCACGAACCGAGGATATGGGCTACGAGCAGTACTTC. Protein sequence: CSARTEDMGYEQYF.

This clonotype was detected only a few times. The chain's CDR3 is CASSLGAVNTEAFF. CDR3 DNA sequence: TGTGCCAGCAGTTTAGGGGCAGTAAACACTGAAGCTTTCTTT. The chain employs TRBV12-3 or TRBV12-4 and TRBJ1-1; no reliable D call. The CDR3 sequence is 14 residues long. Deletions cut 1 base from V and 2 bases from J, with 8 bases between.

The J gene is TRBJ2-2, the V gene TRBV6-1; 16 bases fit TRBD2. Germline V lookup: CDR1 MNHNS, CDR2 SASEGT. V shed 6 bases, J shed 5 bases, and the junction held 12 bases outside the gene matches. The CDR3 totals 19 residues. The CDR3 nucleotides are TGTGCCAGCAGCGAGACCCCGGGACTAGCGGGGGGGATGACCGGGGAGCTGTTTTTT. Its translation: CASSETPGLAGGMTGELFF.

The V call is TRBV20-1, the J call TRBJ2-7; D is possibly TRBD1 (5 bases). Trimming removed 5 bases from V and 2 bases from J, with 13 bases in between. The germline CDR1 and CDR2 sequences are DFQATT and SNEGSKA (reference sequence). This CDR3 comprises 13 residues. CDR3 loop: CSARRRDPYEQYF. The CDR3 nucleotides read TGCAGTGCTCGTCGCAGGGATCCCTACGAGCAGTACTTC.

CDR3 nucleotide sequence: TGTGCCAGCAGTTTACGCGGTAACAATGAGCAGTTCTTC. Translated: CASSLRGNNEQFF. The chain carries TRBV28 and TRBJ2-1; D gene unclear. CDR1 and CDR2 from the germline V gene are MDHEN and SYDVKM. This CDR3 comprises 13 residues. The V gene lost 2 bases and the J gene lost 5 bases, with 7 bases spanning the gap. The full variable domain, completed using reference TRBV28 and TRBJ2-1, is DVKVTQSSRYLVKRTGEKVFLECVQDMDHENMFWYRQDPGLGLRLIYFSYDVKMKEKGDIPEGYSVSREKKERFSLILESASTNQTSMYLCASSLRGNNEQFFGPGTRLTVL.

The rearrangement links TRBV28 to TRBJ2-3; D is unresolved. Looked up from germline, CDR1 is MDHEN and CDR2 is SYDVKM. The V gene lost 3 bases and the J gene lost 4 bases, with 8 bases spanning the gap. The CDR3 runs 13 residues. For the CDR3, the DNA is TGTGCCAGCAGTTTTAATTTGCCAGATACGCAGTATTTT. This translates into CASSFNLPDTQYF.

This clonotype was seen a handful of times. The rearrangement links TRBV12-3 or TRBV12-4 to TRBJ1-1; D is unresolved. Trimming took off 2 bases at V and 0 bases at J, with 10 bases between the two ends. This CDR3 comprises 15 residues. DNA of the CDR3: TGTGCCAGCAGTTTAAGTGGCAACATGAACACTGAAGCTTTCTTT. Protein sequence: CASSLSGNMNTEAFF.